This T cell receptor beta chain was captured in a study of CD8 T cells in ankylosing spondylitis. From the 5' RACE reads, TCRdb called clonotypes with MiXCR, one entry per CDR3 protein. The data show 130,000 to 150,000 distinct CDR3 sequences, 7% to 10% seen once. Findings and limits, study-wide: Disease-linked clones displayed a CD8+ phenotype and appeared relatively rarely in peripheral blood. Disease-linked clones reportedly showed significant enrichment in matched ankylosing spondylitis synovial fluid. Ankylosing spondylitis blood appeared to carry a characteristic TCR beta motif of roughly 8 highly homologous variants. Past studies reported some motif variants in reactive arthritis synovial fluid and blood.

This clonotype was seen ten or more times. Its target is unknown. After removal of 5 bases from V and 4 bases from J, the junction contained 13 bases not matched to a gene. The CDR3 is 16 residues long. The receptor's source is a male donor with ankylosing spondylitis. What was sequenced was synovial fluid, either unsorted or a sorted T cell fraction (not recorded which). The chain joins TRBV12-3 or TRBV12-4 to TRBJ2-5; 7 bases are a match to TRBD1. Here the CDR3 DNA reads TGTGCCAGCAGTACGACAGGGAACTATGGTGGAGAGACCCAGTACTTC. It specifies CASSTTGNYGGETQYF.